Listed here are 14 T cell receptor beta chains from one sample, sequenced in a study of T cell repertoires in ileal Crohn's disease. The repertoire was sequenced with immunoSEQ multiplex PCR; TCRdb's copy has only in-frame clones and lacks some. The sample yields more than 5,000 clones, about four fifths seen once. Specified time point: inflamed ileum from the surgical specimen. The specimen was ileal tissue. The receptors originated from an adult with Crohn's disease.

The chain combines TRBV5-1 with TRBJ2-2, with 8 bases fitting TRBD2. The CDR3 extends over 12 amino acids. The V and J ends lost 7 bases and 7 bases, in that order; junction bases with no gene match: 3. The germline V gene encodes CDR1 SGHRS and CDR2 YFSETQ. The CDR3 DNA is TGCGCCAGCGGTCGGGAGGGCGGGGAGCTGTTTTTT. Amino acids: CASGREGGELFF.

This clone was seen just once. This chain links TRBV5-5 with TRBJ2-1; TRBD1 is a possible D gene (5 bases). The germline V gene has CDR1 SGHKS and CDR2 YYEKEE (reference sequence). The CDR3 runs to 15 residues. V was shortened by 0 bases and J by 7 bases, with 14 bases between the two germline ends. CDR3 coding DNA: TGTGCCAGCAGCTTGGCAGGGTCGGTTGAGAATGAGCAGTTCTTC. Translated, it gives CASSLAGSVENEQFF.

In regard to this clone: One end of the junction is discordant with germline, which a read error may explain. The J gene is TRBJ1-1, the V gene TRBV6-4; D unclear. Germline loops: CDR1 MRHNA, CDR2 SNTAGT. CDR3 size: 13 residues. The CDR3 loop is CASSEPLKTEAFF. The CDR3 DNA sequence: TGTGCCAGCAGTGAACCGCTGAAAACTGAAGCTTTCTTT.

The chain links TRBV6-4 to TRBJ2-4, with TRBD1 matching over 7 bases. J lost 0 bases, V lost 6 bases, and 5 bases had no gene match. The V gene's germline CDR1 is MRHNA and CDR2 SNTAGT. The CDR3 runs to 15 residues. The CDR3 loop is CASSVDREAKNIQYF. The CDR3 bases are TGTGCCAGCAGCGTCGACAGGGAAGCCAAAAACATTCAGTACTTC.

The chain uses TRBV6-6 and TRBJ1-1; the D is unclear. Germline V lookup: CDR1 MNHNY, CDR2 SVGAGI (reference sequence). The CDR3 is 13 amino acids. Trimming took off 4 bases at V and 0 bases at J, with 6 bases between the two ends. The CDR3 spells CASSSPMNTEAFF. CDR3 nucleotide sequence: TGTGCCAGCAGTTCCCCGATGAACACTGAAGCTTTCTTT.

The V gene is TRBV13, the J gene TRBJ2-3; D call uncertain. The V gene's germline CDR1 is PRHDT and CDR2 FYEKMQ (reference sequence). With 3 bases removed from V and 0 bases from J, the gap between germline ends came to 4 bases. The CDR3 covers 13 residues. CDR3 region: CASSFLSTDTQYF. In nucleotides, the CDR3 is TGTGCCAGCAGCTTCCTGAGCACAGATACGCAGTATTTT.

This rearrangement joins TRBV30 to TRBJ1-2, with a tentative D call TRBD1 (6 bases). The CDR3 contains 12 residues. V lost 5 bases and J lost 4, with 11 bases in between. Germline V gene lookup returns CDR1 GTSNPN and CDR2 SVGIG (reference sequence). Here the CDR3 reads CAWATGSYGYTF. DNA of the CDR3: TGTGCCTGGGCTACAGGGTCCTATGGCTACACCTTC.

The V and J genes are TRBV7-2 and TRBJ1-5, with no clear D. This CDR3 contains 13 residues. Per the germline V gene, CDR1 is SGHTA and CDR2 is FQGNSA. Deletions cut 5 bases from V and 0 bases from J, with 5 bases between. CDR3 amino acids: CASSRGSNQPQHF. The CDR3 region has the DNA TGTGCCAGCAGCCGAGGTAGCAATCAGCCCCAGCATTTT.

V and J are TRBV29-1 and TRBJ2-1, with 9 bases that match TRBD1. The CDR3 consists of 13 residues. From germline, CDR1 is SQVTM and CDR2 ANQGSEA. The J segment lost 7 bases and the V segment lost 4 bases, leaving 5 bases of the junction unmatched. The CDR3 region has the DNA TGCAGCGTTGTAGGACAGGGGTTAAATGAGCAGTTCTTC. Its translation is CSVVGQGLNEQFF.

This chain joins TRBV5-4 and TRBJ2-5, with D perhaps matching TRBD2 (6 bases). Germline CDR1 reads SGHNT; CDR2 reads YYREEE (reference sequence). Between the trimmed V and J ends, which lost 5 bases and 2 bases, there was a span of 22 bases. The CDR3 consists of 17 residues. The CDR3 here is CASRSGGSGYQQETQYF. CDR3 nucleotides: TGTGCCAGCAGGTCCGGTGGTAGCGGATACCAACAAGAGACCCAGTACTTC.

The gene calls are TRBV5-1 and TRBJ2-1; 10 nucleotides align to TRBD2. CDR3 size: 14 residues. V shed 5 bases and J 7 bases; nucleotides not matched to a gene: 6. Per the germline V gene, CDR1 is SGHRS and CDR2 is YFSETQ. The CDR3 loop is CASRSSGRGNEQFF. The CDR3 DNA reads as TGCGCCAGCAGGAGCAGCGGGAGGGGAAATGAGCAGTTCTTC.

The rearrangement links TRBV29-1 to TRBJ1-1; the match to TRBD1 covers 10 bases. Losses at the gene ends were 8 bases for V and 4 bases for J; bases not matched to a gene: 7. The CDR3 is 13 residues long. Germline lookup yields CDR1 SQVTM and CDR2 ANQGSEA. The chain's CDR3 is CSPRTGGSTEAFF. The CDR3 DNA sequence: TGCAGCCCTAGGACAGGGGGGAGCACTGAAGCTTTCTTT.

This chain uses TRBV29-1 with TRBJ2-7; D is uncertain. The CDR3 consists of 13 residues. Per germline, CDR1 SQVTM and CDR2 ANQGSEA. V was cut by 0 bases and J by 2 bases, with 8 bases left in between. As DNA, the CDR3 is TGCAGCGTTGAAGAAAGGGAACCCTACGAGCAGTACTTC. Encoded protein: CSVEEREPYEQYF.

The CDR3: CASSLATSGVLETQYF. Here the CDR3 DNA reads TGTGCCAGCAGCTTGGCCACTAGCGGGGTCTTGGAGACCCAGTACTTC. The chain uses TRBV5-4 and TRBJ2-5; TRBD2 matches at 10 bases. The V segment lost 0 bases and the J segment 5 bases; nucleotides outside the gene matches: 7. This CDR3 comprises 16 residues. Germline CDR1 and CDR2: SGHNT and YYREEE (reference sequence).